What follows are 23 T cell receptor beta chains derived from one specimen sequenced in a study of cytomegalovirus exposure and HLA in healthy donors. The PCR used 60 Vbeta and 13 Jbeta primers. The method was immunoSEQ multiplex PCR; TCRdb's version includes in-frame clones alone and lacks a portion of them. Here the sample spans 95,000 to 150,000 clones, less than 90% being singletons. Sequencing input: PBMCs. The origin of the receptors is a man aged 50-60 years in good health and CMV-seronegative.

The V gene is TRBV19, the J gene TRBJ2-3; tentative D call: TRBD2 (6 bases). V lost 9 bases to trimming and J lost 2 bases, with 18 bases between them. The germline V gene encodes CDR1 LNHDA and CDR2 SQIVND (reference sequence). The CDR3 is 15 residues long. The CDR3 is CASAPSGRTTDTQYF. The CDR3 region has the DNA TGTGCCAGCGCCCCCAGCGGGCGTACCACAGATACGCAGTATTTT.

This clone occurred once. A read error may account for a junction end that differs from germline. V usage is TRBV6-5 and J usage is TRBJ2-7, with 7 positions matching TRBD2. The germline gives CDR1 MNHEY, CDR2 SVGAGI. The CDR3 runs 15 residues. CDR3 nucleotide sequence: TGTGCCAGCAGCTACTCCCGGGACTATACCTACGAGCAGTACTTC. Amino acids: CASSYSRDYTYEQYF.

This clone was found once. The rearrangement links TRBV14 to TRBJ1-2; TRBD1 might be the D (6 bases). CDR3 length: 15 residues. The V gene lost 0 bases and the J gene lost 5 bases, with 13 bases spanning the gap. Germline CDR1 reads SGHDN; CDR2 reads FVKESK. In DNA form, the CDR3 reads TGTGCCAGCAGCCAAGAGCAACAGGGCCTTTATGGCTACACCTTC. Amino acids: CASSQEQQGLYGYTF.

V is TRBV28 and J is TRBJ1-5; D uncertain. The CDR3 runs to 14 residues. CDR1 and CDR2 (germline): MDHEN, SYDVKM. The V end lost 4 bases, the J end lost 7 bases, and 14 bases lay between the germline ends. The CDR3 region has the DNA TGTGCCAGCAGTTGGAGGGTTTCGGGCCAGCCCCAGCATTTT. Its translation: CASSWRVSGQPQHF.

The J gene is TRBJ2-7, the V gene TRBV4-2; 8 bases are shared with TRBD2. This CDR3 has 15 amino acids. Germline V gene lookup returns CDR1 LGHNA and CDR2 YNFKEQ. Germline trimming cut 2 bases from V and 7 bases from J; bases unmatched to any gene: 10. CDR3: CASSQHALAGREQYF. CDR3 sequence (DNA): TGTGCCAGCAGCCAACATGCATTAGCGGGGAGAGAGCAGTACTTC.

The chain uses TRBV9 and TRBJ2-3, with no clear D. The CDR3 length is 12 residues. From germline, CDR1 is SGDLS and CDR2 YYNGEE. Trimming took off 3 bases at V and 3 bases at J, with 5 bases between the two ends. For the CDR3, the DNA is TGTGCCAGCAGCGGACTTACAGATACGCAGTATTTT. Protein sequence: CASSGLTDTQYF.

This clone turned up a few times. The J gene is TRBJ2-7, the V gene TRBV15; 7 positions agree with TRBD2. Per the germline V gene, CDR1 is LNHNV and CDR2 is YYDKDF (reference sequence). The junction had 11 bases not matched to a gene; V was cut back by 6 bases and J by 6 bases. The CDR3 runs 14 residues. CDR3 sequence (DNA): TGTGCCACCAGACCGAGTGGGGAGGGGCGCGAGCAGTACTTC. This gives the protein CATRPSGEGREQYF.

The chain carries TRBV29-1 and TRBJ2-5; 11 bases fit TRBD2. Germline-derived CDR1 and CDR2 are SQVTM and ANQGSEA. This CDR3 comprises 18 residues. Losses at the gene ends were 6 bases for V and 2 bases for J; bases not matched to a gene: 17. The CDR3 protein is CSVGTFGLAGGPQETQYF. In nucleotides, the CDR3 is TGCAGCGTGGGGACTTTCGGGCTAGCGGGGGGACCACAAGAGACCCAGTACTTC.

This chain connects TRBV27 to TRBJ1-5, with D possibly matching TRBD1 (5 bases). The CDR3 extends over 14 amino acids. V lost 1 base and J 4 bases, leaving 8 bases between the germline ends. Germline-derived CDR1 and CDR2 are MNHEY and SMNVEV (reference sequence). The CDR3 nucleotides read TGTGCCAGCAGTTTATTACGGGGGAATCAGCCCCAGCATTTT. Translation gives CASSLLRGNQPQHF.

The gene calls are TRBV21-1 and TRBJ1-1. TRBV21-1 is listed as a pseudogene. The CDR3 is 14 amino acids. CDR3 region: CASSKGSKYTEAFF. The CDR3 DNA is TGTGCCAGCAGCAAAGGTAGTAAATACACTGAAGCTTTCTTT.

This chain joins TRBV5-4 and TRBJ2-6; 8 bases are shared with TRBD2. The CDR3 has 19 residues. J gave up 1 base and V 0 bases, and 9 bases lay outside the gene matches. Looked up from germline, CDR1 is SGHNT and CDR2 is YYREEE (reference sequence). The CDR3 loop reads CASSLGGTRPFSGANVLTF. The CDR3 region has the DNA TGTGCCAGCAGCTTGGGAGGGACTAGGCCATTTTCTGGGGCCAACGTCCTGACTTTC.

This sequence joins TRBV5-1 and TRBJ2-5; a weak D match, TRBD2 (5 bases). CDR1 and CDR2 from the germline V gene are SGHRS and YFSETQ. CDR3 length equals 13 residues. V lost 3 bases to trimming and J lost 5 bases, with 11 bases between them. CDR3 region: CASSSSGTETQYF. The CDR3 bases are TGCGCCAGCAGCTCCTCGGGAACCGAGACCCAGTACTTC.

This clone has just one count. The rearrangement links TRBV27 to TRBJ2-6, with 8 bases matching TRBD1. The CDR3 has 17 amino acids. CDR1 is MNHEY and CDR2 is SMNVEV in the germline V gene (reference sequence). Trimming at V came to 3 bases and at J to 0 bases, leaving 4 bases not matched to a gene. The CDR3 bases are TGTGCCAGCAGTTTGGGGACAGGAAACTCTGGGGCCAACGTCCTGACTTTC. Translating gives CASSLGTGNSGANVLTF. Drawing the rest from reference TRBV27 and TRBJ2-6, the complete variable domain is EAQVTQNPRYLITVTGKKLTVTCSQNMNHEYMSWYRQDPGLGLRQIYYSMNVEVTDKGDVPEGYKVSRKEKRNFPLILESPSPNQTSLYFCASSLGTGNSGANVLTFGAGSRLTVL.

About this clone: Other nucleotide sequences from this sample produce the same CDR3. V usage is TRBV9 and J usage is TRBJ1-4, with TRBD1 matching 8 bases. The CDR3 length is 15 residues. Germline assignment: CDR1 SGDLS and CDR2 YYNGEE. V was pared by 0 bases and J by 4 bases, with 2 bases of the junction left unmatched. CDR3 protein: CASSVGGTGNEKLFF. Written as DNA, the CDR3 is TGTGCCAGCAGCGTAGGGGGGACAGGTAATGAAAAACTGTTTTTT.

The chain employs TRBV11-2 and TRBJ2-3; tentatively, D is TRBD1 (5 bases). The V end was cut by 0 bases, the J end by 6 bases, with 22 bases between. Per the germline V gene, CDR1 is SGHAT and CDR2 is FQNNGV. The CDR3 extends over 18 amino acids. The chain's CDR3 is CASSLDPQGVLNVDTQYF. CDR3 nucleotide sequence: TGTGCCAGCAGCTTAGATCCGCAGGGTGTCCTAAATGTGGATACGCAGTATTTT.

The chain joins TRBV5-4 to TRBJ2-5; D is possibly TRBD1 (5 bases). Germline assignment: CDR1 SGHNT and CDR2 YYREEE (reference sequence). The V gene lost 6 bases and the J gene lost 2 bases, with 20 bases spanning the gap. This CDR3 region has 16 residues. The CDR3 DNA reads TGTGCCAGCAACGCCGGTCAGGGTATCGGGCAAGAGACCCAGTACTTC. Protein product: CASNAGQGIGQETQYF.

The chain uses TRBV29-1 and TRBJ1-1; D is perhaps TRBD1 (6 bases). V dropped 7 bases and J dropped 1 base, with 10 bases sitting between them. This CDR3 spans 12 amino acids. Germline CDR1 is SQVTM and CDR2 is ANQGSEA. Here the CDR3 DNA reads TGCAGCGCCGGACAGCCGAACACTGAAGCTTTCTTT. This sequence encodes CSAGQPNTEAFF.

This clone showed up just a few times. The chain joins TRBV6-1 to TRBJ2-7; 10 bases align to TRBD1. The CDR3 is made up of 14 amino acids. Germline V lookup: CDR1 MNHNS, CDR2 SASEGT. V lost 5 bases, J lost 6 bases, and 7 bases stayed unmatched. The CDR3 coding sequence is TGTGCCAGCAGTACCCGGGACAGGGGACTCGAGCAGTACTTC. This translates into CASSTRDRGLEQYF.

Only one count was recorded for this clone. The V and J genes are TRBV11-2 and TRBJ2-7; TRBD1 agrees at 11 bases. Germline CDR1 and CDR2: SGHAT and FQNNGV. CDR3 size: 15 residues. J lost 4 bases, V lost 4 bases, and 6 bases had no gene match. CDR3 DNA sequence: TGTGCCAGCAGCTCTAGGGGACAGGGGGAGTACGAGCAGTACTTC. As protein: CASSSRGQGEYEQYF.

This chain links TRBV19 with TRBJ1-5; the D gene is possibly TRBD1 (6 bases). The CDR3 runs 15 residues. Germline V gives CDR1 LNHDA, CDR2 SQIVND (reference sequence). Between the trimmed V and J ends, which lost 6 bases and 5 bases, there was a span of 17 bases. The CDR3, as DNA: TGTGCCAGTAGACCCGGGGCAGGGGTTTATCAGCCCCAGCATTTT. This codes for CASRPGAGVYQPQHF. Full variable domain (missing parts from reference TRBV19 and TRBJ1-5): DGGITQSPKYLFRKEGQNVTLSCEQNLNHDAMYWYRQDPGQGLRLIYYSQIVNDFQKGDIAEGYSVSREKKESFPLTVTSAQKNPTAFYLCASRPGAGVYQPQHFGDGTRLSIL.

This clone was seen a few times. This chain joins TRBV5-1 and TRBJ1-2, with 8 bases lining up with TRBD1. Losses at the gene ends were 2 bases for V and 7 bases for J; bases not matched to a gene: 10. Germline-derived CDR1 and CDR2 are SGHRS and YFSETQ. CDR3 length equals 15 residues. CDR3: CASSFDLLQGGGYTF. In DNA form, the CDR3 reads TGCGCCAGCAGCTTCGACTTGTTACAGGGGGGTGGCTACACCTTC.

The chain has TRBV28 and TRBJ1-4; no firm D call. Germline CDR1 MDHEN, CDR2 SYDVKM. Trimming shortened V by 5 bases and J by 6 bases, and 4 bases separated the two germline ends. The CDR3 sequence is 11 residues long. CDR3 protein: CASSLDEKLFF. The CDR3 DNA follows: TGTGCCAGCAGTCTCGATGAAAAACTGTTTTTT.

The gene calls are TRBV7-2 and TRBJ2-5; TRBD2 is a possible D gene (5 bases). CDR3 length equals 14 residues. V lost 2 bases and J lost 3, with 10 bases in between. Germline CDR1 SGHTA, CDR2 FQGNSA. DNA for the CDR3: TGTGCCAGCAGCTTAATGGCGACTAAAGAGACCCAGTACTTC. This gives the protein CASSLMATKETQYF. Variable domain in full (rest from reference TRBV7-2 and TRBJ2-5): GAGVSQSPSNKVTEKGKDVELRCDPISGHTALYWYRQSLGQGLEFLIYFQGNSAPDKSGLPSDRFSAERTGGSVSTLTIQRTQQEDSAVYLCASSLMATKETQYFGPGTRLLVL.